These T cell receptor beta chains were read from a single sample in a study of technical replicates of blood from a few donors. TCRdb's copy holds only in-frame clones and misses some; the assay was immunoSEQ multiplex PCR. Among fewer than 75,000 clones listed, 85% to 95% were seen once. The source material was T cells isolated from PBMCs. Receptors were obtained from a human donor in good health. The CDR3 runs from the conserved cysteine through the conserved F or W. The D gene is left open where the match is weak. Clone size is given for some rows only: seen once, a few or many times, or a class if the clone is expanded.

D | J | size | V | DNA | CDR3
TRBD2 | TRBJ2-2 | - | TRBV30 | TGTGCCTGGGGGCTAGCGGGGAGTTACACCGGGGAGCTGTTTTTT | CAWGLAGSYTGELFF
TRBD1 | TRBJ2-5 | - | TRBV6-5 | TGTGCCAGCACACCTGGGACAGCCTTTGCGGAGACCCAGTACTTC | CASTPGTAFAETQYF
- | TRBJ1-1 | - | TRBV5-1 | TGCGCCAGCAGCCTCACTCAGAACACTGAAGCTTTCTTT | CASSLTQNTEAFF
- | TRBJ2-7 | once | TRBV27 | TGTGCCAGCAGTTTTGCCAGGGAATACGAGCAGTACTTC | CASSFAREYEQYF
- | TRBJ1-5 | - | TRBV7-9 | TGTGCCAGCAGCGCCCAGGATAGCAATCAGCCCCAGCATTTT | CASSAQDSNQPQHF
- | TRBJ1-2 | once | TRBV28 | TGTGCCAGCACCGCATCTTCGCCGGGGTATGGCTACACCTTC | CASTASSPGYGYTF
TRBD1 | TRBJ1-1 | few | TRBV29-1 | TGCAGCGTCCCTCGTGGGACAGAGAACACTGAAGCTTTCTTT | CSVPRGTENTEAFF
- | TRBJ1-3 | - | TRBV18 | TGTGCCAGCTCACAAGGACAGACCTCTGGAAACACCATATATTTT | CASSQGQTSGNTIYF
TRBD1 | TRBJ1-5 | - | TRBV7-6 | TGTGCCAGCAGCTTTGGGACAGACAATCAGCCCCAGCATTTT | CASSFGTDNQPQHF
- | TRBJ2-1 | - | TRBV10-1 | TGCGCCAGCAGTGAGGACAGATACAATGAGCAGTTCTTC | CASSEDRYNEQFF
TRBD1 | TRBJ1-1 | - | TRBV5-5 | TGTGCCAGCAGCCCTCGGACAGGGGCGATGAACACTGAAGCTTTCTTT | CASSPRTGAMNTEAFF
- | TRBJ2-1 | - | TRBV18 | TGTGCCAGCTCACGCAGGGGGGACAATGAGCAGTTCTTC | CASSRRGDNEQFF
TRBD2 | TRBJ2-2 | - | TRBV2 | TGTGCCAGCAGCCTAGCGGGGACACACACCGGGGAGCTGTTTTTT | CASSLAGTHTGELFF
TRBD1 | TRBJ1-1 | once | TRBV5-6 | TGTGCCAGCAGCGAGGGACAGGGGAACACTGAAGCTTTCTTT | CASSEGQGNTEAFF
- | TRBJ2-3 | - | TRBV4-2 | TGTGCCAGCAGCCAAGACCTACTAGGACGTGCGGATACGCAGTATTTT | CASSQDLLGRADTQYF
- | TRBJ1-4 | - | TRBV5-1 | TGCGCCAGCAGCCTTACAGGGTTTGGGAGTGAAAAACTGTTTTTT | CASSLTGFGSEKLFF
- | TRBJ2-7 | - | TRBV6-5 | TGTGCCAGCAGTTATCGGCAACAGGGCTACGAGCAGTACTTC | CASSYRQQGYEQYF
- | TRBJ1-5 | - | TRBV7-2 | TGTGCCAGCAGCACGTCGCAGTCGTGGAATCAGCCCCAGCATTTT | CASSTSQSWNQPQHF
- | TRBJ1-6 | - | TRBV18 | TGTGCCAGCTCACCCCTCAGGGGATTAAGGAATTCACCCCTCCACTTT | CASSPLRGLRNSPLHF